This TCR beta chain emerged from a study of T cells after yellow fever vaccination. About the research overall: Preparing low-cell-number fractions relied on SMART-Seq v4 Ultra Low Input.

The germline V gene has CDR1 SGHTA and CDR2 FQGNSA. The CDR3 contains 16 residues. V lost 5 bases to trimming and J lost 2 bases, with 16 bases between them. This clonotype came up a few times. The antigen remains unidentified. Generation of TCR cDNA used 5'RACE template switching (which added a universal primer site and UMIs). TCRdb re-called the 5' RACE reads through MiXCR, storing one row per CDR3 protein. This table holds over 45,000 distinct CDR3 sequences, more than 5.5% found once. Findings and caveats of the study: Primary-vaccination clones mostly resurfaced post-booster (more than 95% CD4, roughly 87% CD8).

The V gene is TRBV7-2, the J gene TRBJ1-5, with a weak D call TRBD1 (6 bases). The sample consisted of CD8+ T cells sorted from PBMCs, taken on the day of the first yellow fever vaccination. This receptor was obtained from a young man who received the YFV17D yellow fever vaccine. CDR3: CASSLLNRDGNQPQHF. The DNA of the CDR3 is TGTGCCAGCAGCCTTCTCAACAGGGACGGCAATCAGCCCCAGCATTTT.